The clone carrying this T cell receptor (beta chain) appeared a few times. As yet, its antigen is unknown. Each cDNA molecule carried a unique molecular identifier. Each CDR3 protein is one row after TCRdb ran MiXCR on the 5' RACE reads. The data contain tens of thousands of distinct CDR3 sequences, more than 6.5% of them singletons. The CDR3 covers 13 residues. V shed 1 base and J shed 5 bases, with 8 bases lying between them. CDR1 is MNHNS, CDR2 SASEGT, per germline. This record belongs to a study of early T cells in non-severe SARS-CoV-2 infection. Study overall: Bulk RNA taken from unsorted whole blood was sequenced, leaving chains unpaired. The study, taken as a whole, reports: CD4 and private specificities were missed by VDJdb matching, which favored anti-spike CD8 responses.

J is TRBJ1-1 and V is TRBV6-1; D not resolved. The specimen sequenced was whole blood. This TCR was sampled from an adult who was a healthcare worker with PCR-confirmed SARS-CoV-2 infection or an uninfected control (not recorded which). The CDR3 protein is CASSEGGWTEAFF. CDR3 nucleotide sequence: TGTGCCAGCAGTGAAGGTGGTTGGACTGAAGCTTTCTTT.